This T cell receptor (beta chain) was obtained from a study of cytomegalovirus exposure and HLA in healthy donors. The study's findings and limits: Excluded: some indistinguishable V segments such as TRBV6-2 and TRBV6-3. Later work showed greater clonal expansion in HLA-associated TCR beta chains than in equally common others. Highest at DRB1 and lowest at HLA-C, TCR association rates differed among HLA loci in a later analysis.

Donors likely had unrecorded immune exposures despite being nominally healthy when sampled. With regard to this clone: Its target is unknown.

With 60 Vbeta and 13 Jbeta primers, the PCR was carried out. The assay was immunoSEQ multiplex PCR, and TCRdb's table has in-frame clones only and misses some. The sample has roughly 200,000 clones; about four fifths are singletons. The V gene's germline CDR1 is MNHEY and CDR2 SVGAGI. V lost 2 bases, J lost 0 bases, and 7 bases lay in between. The CDR3 covers 14 residues. The sample comprised PBMCs. This chain links TRBV6-5 with TRBJ1-2; D possibly corresponds to TRBD1 (5 bases). This clonotype was obtained from a female donor in good health and CMV-seronegative. CDR3 amino acids: CASSYDSSNYGYTF. The CDR3 DNA reads TGTGCCAGCAGTTACGACAGCTCTAACTATGGCTACACCTTC.